Below, 24 T cell receptor beta chains from the same sample are listed, as sequenced in a study of T cell repertoires in cytomegalovirus infection. TCRdb reprocessed the reads via MiXCR and lists one record per CDR3 protein. Among roughly 640,000 distinct CDR3 sequences, approximately 24% were seen once, and the ten largest hold 6.5% to 10%. Material: CD8+ T cells from PBMCs. These receptors originate from a human donor in good health (CMV status not recorded). Some clones in this sample may be carry-over from other donors' samples.

On this clonotype itself: A junction end diverges from the germline sequence, so it may reflect a read error. J is TRBJ2-1 and V is TRBV2; TRBD1 might be the D (5 bases). The length of the CDR3 is 15 residues. Germline V lookup: CDR1 SNHLY, CDR2 FYNNEI. In DNA form, the CDR3 reads TGTGTCAGCAGGGAAGCCTGGGGTATCGTTAATGAGCAGTTCTTC. Amino acids: CVSREAWGIVNEQFF. Full variable domain (remainder filled in from reference TRBV2 and TRBJ2-1): EPEVTQTPSHQVTQMGQEVILRCVPISNHLYFYWYRQILGQKVEFLVSFYNNEISEKSEIFDDQFSVERPDGSNFTLKIRSTKLEDSAMYFCVSREAWGIVNEQFFGPGTRLTVL.

Turning to this clonotype: Since a much larger clone is just one base distant, this may be a read error. The rearrangement joins TRBV7-2 to TRBJ2-1; TRBD2 is a possible D gene (7 bases). The CDR3 runs to 14 residues. Germline V gives CDR1 SGHTA, CDR2 FQGNSA. This CDR3 is CANSLWGGGNEQFF. DNA for the CDR3: TGTGCCAACAGCTTGTGGGGGGGCGGAAATGAGCAGTTCTTC.

This clonotype was counted many times. V and J are TRBV14 and TRBJ2-1; TRBD1 matches 8 bases. Germline CDR1 reads SGHDN; CDR2 reads FVKESK. The V gene end was trimmed by 2 bases and the J gene end by 4 bases; junction bases not matched to a gene: 7. There are 16 residues in the CDR3. The CDR3 reads CASSQPGTGYYNEQFF. Written as DNA, the CDR3 is TGTGCCAGCAGCCAACCCGGGACAGGCTATTACAATGAGCAGTTCTTC.

The V call is TRBV6-1, the J call TRBJ1-2, with D unresolved. V dropped 5 bases and J dropped 3 bases, with 13 bases sitting between them. The CDR3 covers 14 residues. Germline V gene lookup returns CDR1 MNHNS and CDR2 SASEGT. The chain's CDR3 is CASSQSGKYYGYTF. CDR3 sequence (DNA): TGTGCCAGCAGTCAAAGTGGCAAGTACTATGGCTACACCTTC.

The chain combines TRBV2 with TRBJ1-1; no reliable D call. CDR3 length equals 14 residues. The V gene's germline CDR1 is SNHLY and CDR2 FYNNEI. V was shortened by 6 bases and J by 0 bases, with 11 bases between the two germline ends. The CDR3 region has the DNA TGTGCCAGCAGAGCAGACGGGATGAACACTGAAGCTTTCTTT. Translating gives CASRADGMNTEAFF.

In its sample, this clonotype was seen many times. The chain carries TRBV7-2 and TRBJ2-5; 7 positions match TRBD1. V trimming: 4 bases; J trimming: 0 bases; junction bases outside the gene matches: 2. The germline gives CDR1 SGHTA, CDR2 FQGNSA. The CDR3 is 14 residues long. CDR3 in DNA: TGTGCCAGCAGCTCGACAGGGTACCAAGAGACCCAGTACTTC. Amino acid sequence: CASSSTGYQETQYF. The entire variable domain, with the rest obtained from reference TRBV7-2 and TRBJ2-5, is as follows: GAGVSQSPSNKVTEKGKDVELRCDPISGHTALYWYRQSLGQGLEFLIYFQGNSAPDKSGLPSDRFSAERTGGSVSTLTIQRTQQEDSAVYLCASSSTGYQETQYFGPGTRLLVL.

This clonotype was recorded many times. CDR3 nucleotides: TGTGCCAGCAGTTTAGCGACGTCAGGGCTACGTGAAGCTTTCTTT. Amino acids: CASSLATSGLREAFF. The chain has TRBV12-3 or TRBV12-4 and TRBJ1-1; D possibly corresponds to TRBD1 (5 bases). Trimming stripped 0 bases from V and 7 bases from J, with 15 bases between. CDR3 length: 15 residues.

This clonotype was found a few times. V is TRBV6-2 or TRBV6-3 and J is TRBJ2-7; either TRBD1 or TRBD2 may supply D (5 bases each). The germline V gene has CDR1 MNHEY and CDR2 SVGEGT. The CDR3 totals 12 residues. V was trimmed by 5 bases and J by 4 bases, leaving 9 bases between them. CDR3 DNA: TGTGCCAGCAGTGTTGGGGGATACGAGCAGTACGTC. It encodes CASSVGGYEQYV.

This clonotype was counted between two and nine times. The chain couples TRBV29-1 to TRBJ2-2; no firm D call. Germline V gene sequence: CDR1 SQVTM, CDR2 ANQGSEA. CDR3 length equals 14 residues. V lost 0 bases, J lost 3 bases, and 8 bases lay in between. CDR3 protein: CSVEDFSDTGELFF. The CDR3 nucleotides are TGCAGCGTTGAAGATTTTTCGGACACCGGGGAGCTGTTTTTT.

This clonotype has more than one count but fewer than ten. The chain combines TRBV12-3 or TRBV12-4 with TRBJ2-7; D ambiguous. This CDR3 region has 13 residues. V was pared by 0 bases and J by 2 bases, with 5 bases between. The CDR3 sequence: CASSLALPYEQYF. The CDR3 bases are TGTGCCAGCAGTTTAGCGTTACCCTACGAGCAGTACTTC.

V and J are TRBV14 and TRBJ1-4; D not certain. Between the trimmed V and J ends, which lost 3 bases and 5 bases, there was a span of 16 bases. The germline CDR1 and CDR2 sequences are SGHDN and FVKESK. The length of the CDR3 is 16 residues. Here the CDR3 reads CASSHLPGVNNEKLFF. As DNA, the CDR3 is TGTGCCAGCAGCCACCTGCCCGGCGTGAACAATGAAAAACTGTTTTTT.

In this sample, this clonotype turned up a few times. The chain employs TRBV28 and TRBJ2-3, with D tentatively TRBD2 (6 bases). Germline CDR1 is MDHEN and CDR2 is SYDVKM. Trimming cost V 1 base and J 0 bases, with 11 bases left between them. The CDR3 consists of 16 residues. CDR3 residues: CASSLYMRDSTDTQYF. The CDR3 nucleotides read TGTGCCAGCAGTTTATATATGCGGGATAGCACAGATACGCAGTATTTT.

Of note for this clonotype: The junction does not match germline at one end; this may be a read error. V and J are TRBV10-2 and TRBJ2-7; TRBD1 matches at 9 bases. Germline CDR1 and CDR2: WSHSY and SAAADI. This CDR3 contains 14 residues. The CDR3, as DNA: TGCGCCAGCAGTGAAGGGGGACAGGGAGGACCATGGGACTTC. Residues: CASSEGGQGGPWDF.

The rearrangement joins TRBV7-2 to TRBJ1-4; 9 positions match TRBD1. This CDR3 region has 16 residues. Germline CDR1 and CDR2: SGHTA and FQGNSA. Trimming removed 4 bases from V and 6 bases from J; junction bases left unmatched: 9. CDR3 residues: CASSSPHRGLYEKLFF. DNA of the CDR3: TGTGCCAGCAGCTCCCCCCACAGGGGGCTCTATGAAAAACTGTTTTTT.

CDR3: CASRGTLDGGSYNSPLHF. The CDR3 DNA follows: TGTGCCAGCAGAGGAACCCTGGACGGCGGCTCCTATAATTCACCCCTCCACTTT. V is TRBV2 and J is TRBJ1-6, with D unclear. This CDR3 comprises 18 residues. Looked up from germline, CDR1 is SNHLY and CDR2 is FYNNEI. V was clipped by 6 bases and J by 0 bases, with 18 bases between them.

This chain links TRBV15 with TRBJ2-1; the match to TRBD2 covers 9 bases. J gave up 3 bases and V 1 base, and 7 bases lay outside the gene matches. Per germline, CDR1 LNHNV and CDR2 YYDKDF (reference sequence). The CDR3 runs to 17 residues. CDR3: CATSRGGAGGIYNEQFF. CDR3 DNA: TGTGCCACCAGCAGAGGAGGCGCGGGGGGGATCTACAATGAGCAGTTCTTC.

This clonotype was picked up one time. The chain uses TRBV6-2 or TRBV6-3 and TRBJ2-7; D tentatively reads TRBD1 or TRBD2 (5 bases each). Germline V gene data show CDR1 as MNHEY and CDR2 as SVGEGT. The CDR3 covers 15 residues. Trimming removed 2 bases from V and 3 bases from J, with 14 bases in between. The CDR3 nucleotides read TGTGCCAGCAGTTACGGTCGGGGCGCCATCTACGAGCAGTACGTC. Protein product: CASSYGRGAIYEQYV.

The J gene is TRBJ2-2, the V gene TRBV24-1; 11 nucleotides line up with TRBD2. The trim removed 1 base at V and 1 base at J, leaving 7 bases unmatched. Germline V gene sequence: CDR1 KGHDR, CDR2 SFDVKD. The CDR3 is 19 amino acids. CDR3 sequence reads: CATSDFSASGGLNTGELFF. DNA for the CDR3: TGTGCCACCAGTGATTTTTCGGCTAGCGGGGGGCTGAACACCGGGGAGCTGTTTTTT.

This clonotype was found a few times. This sequence joins TRBV20-1 and TRBJ2-3, with 13 bases matching TRBD2. The CDR3 consists of 16 residues. With V trimmed by 6 bases and J by 2 bases, 8 bases remained unmatched. In germline, CDR1 is DFQATT, CDR2 SNEGSKA (reference sequence). The DNA of the CDR3 is TGCAGTGCGGAGATACTAGCGGGGGGGGACACAGATACGCAGTATTTT. It codes for CSAEILAGGDTDTQYF.

This clonotype was picked up many times. This sequence joins TRBV28 and TRBJ1-1; D not resolved. Germline V CDR1 and CDR2: MDHEN, SYDVKM. Between the trimmed V and J ends, which lost 5 bases and 0 bases, there was a span of 7 bases. The CDR3 is 13 residues long. The CDR3 sequence: CASSLPMNTEAFF. Written as DNA, the CDR3 is TGTGCCAGCAGTCTGCCTATGAACACTGAAGCTTTCTTT.

The table lists this clonotype with many counts. The rearrangement joins TRBV28 to TRBJ1-2, with TRBD1 matching over 10 bases. The CDR3 is 16 amino acids. V was pared by 5 bases and J by 6 bases, with 12 bases of the junction left unmatched. Looked up from germline, CDR1 is MDHEN and CDR2 is SYDVKM. The CDR3 reads CASSGLDRGQSDGYTF. CDR3 DNA sequence: TGTGCCAGCAGTGGACTTGACAGGGGGCAGTCTGATGGCTACACCTTC.

The chain employs TRBV7-9 and TRBJ2-5; D not certain. The germline V gene encodes CDR1 SEHNR and CDR2 FQNEAQ (reference sequence). Trimming left V 5 bases short and J 4 bases short, with 11 bases between. The CDR3 runs to 13 residues. CDR3 sequence (DNA): TGTGCCAGCAGCCCTTGGGTCCCAGAGACCCAGTACTTC. Protein product: CASSPWVPETQYF.

This clonotype has a count of ten or more. The CDR3 loop reads CASSTFDRFRTEAFF. The CDR3 DNA reads TGTGCCAGCAGTACTTTTGACAGGTTTAGGACTGAAGCTTTCTTT. The V and J genes are TRBV12-3 or TRBV12-4 and TRBJ1-1; weak D call: TRBD1 (6 bases). Trimming pared 5 bases from V and 5 bases from J, leaving 18 bases between. CDR3 length: 15 residues.

The chain links TRBV7-9 to TRBJ2-1; D is undetermined. The ends were cut back, 4 bases at V and 12 bases at J, with 10 bases in the middle. The CDR3 has 11 residues. The germline CDR1 and CDR2 sequences are SEHNR and FQNEAQ (reference sequence). The CDR3 nucleotides are TGTGCCAGCAGCTCCATTGAAGGGCAGTTCTTC. Amino acids: CASSSIEGQFF.